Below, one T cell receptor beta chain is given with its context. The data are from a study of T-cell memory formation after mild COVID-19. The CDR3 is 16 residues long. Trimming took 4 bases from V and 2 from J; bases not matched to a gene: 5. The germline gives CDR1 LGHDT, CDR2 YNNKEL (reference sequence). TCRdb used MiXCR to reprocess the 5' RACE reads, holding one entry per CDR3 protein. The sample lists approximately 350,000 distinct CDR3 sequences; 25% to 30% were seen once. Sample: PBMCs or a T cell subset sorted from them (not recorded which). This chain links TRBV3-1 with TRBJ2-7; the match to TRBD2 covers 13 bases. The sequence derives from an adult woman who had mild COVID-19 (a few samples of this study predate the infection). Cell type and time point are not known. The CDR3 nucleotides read TGTGCCAGCAGCCGAAGGACTAGCGGGAGTCCCTACGAGCAGTACTTC. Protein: CASSRRTSGSPYEQYF.